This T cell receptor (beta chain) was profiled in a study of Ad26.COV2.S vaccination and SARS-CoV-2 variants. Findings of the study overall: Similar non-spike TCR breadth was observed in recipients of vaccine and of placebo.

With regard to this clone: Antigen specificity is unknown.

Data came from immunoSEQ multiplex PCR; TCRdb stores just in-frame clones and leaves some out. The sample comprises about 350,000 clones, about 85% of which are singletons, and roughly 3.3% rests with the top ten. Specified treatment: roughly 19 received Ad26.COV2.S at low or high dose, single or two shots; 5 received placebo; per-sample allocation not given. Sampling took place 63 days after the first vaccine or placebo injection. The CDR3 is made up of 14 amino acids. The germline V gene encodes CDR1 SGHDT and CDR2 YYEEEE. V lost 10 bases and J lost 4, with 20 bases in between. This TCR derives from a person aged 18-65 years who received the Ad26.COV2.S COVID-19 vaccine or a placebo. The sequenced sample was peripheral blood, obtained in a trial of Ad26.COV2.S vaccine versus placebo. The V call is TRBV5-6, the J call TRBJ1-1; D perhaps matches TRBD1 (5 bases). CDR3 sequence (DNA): TGTGCCGGGACCCTGGGTATCGGGGGCACTGAAGCTTTCTTT. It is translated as CAGTLGIGGTEAFF.